Listed here is a single TCR beta chain. Its antigen is unidentified. Other DNA variants within this sample encode the same CDR3. Clones were sequenced by immunoSEQ multiplex PCR, and TCRdb holds only the in-frame ones, with some missing. The sample yields around 2,000,000 clones, 85% to 95% seen once. This specimen comes from a study of shared clonotypes between healthy human individuals. Study-wide findings and caveats: Against clonotypes common to all four donors, non-shared ones had lower generation probabilities.

The naive CD8 subset, CD45RO-negative cells positively selected for CCR7, excluded terminally differentiated effector memory CD45RA+ cells. Sequencing used naive CD8+ T cells from PBMCs. The receptor was isolated from a man aged 18-30 years in good health. Some clones in this sample may be carry-over from other donors' samples.

The DNA of the CDR3 is TGTGCCAGCAGCCCCGGACTAGCGGGAGGAGGCGAGACCCAGTACTTC. Its translation is CASSPGLAGGGETQYF. The genes are TRBV11-3 and TRBJ2-5; TRBD2 agrees at 14 bases. This CDR3 spans 16 amino acids. With V trimmed by 5 bases and J by 5 bases, 7 bases remained unmatched. Germline CDR1 reads SGHNT; CDR2 reads YENEEA. The variable domain in full, completed from reference TRBV11-3 and TRBJ2-5, reads EAGVVQSPRYKIIEKKQPVAFWCNPISGHNTLYWYLQNLGQGPELLIRYENEEAVDDSQLPKDRFSAERLKGVDSTLKIQPAELGDSAVYLCASSPGLAGGGETQYFGPGTRLLVL.